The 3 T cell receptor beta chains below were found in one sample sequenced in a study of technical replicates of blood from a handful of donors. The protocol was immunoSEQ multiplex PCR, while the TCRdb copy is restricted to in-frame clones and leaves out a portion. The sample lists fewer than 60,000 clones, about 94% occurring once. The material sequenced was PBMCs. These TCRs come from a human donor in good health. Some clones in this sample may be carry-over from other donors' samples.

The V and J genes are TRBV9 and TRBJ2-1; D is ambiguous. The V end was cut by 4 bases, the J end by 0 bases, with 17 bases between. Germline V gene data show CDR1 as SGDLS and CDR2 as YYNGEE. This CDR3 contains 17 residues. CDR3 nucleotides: TGTGCCAGCAGCCCCCGCCCCAGCGACCTCTCCTACAATGAGCAGTTCTTC. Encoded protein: CASSPRPSDLSYNEQFF.

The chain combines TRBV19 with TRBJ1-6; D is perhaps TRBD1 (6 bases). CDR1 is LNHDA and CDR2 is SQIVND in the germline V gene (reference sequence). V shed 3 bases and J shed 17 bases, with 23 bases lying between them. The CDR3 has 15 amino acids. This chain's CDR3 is CASSISPGGRVQVHF. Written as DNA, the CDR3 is TGTGCCAGTAGTATTTCTCCTGGGGGCCGGGTACAGGTCCACTTT.

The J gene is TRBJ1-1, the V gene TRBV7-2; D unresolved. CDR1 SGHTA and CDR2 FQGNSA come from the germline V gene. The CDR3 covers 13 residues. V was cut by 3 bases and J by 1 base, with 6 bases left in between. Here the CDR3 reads CASSFQWNTEAFF. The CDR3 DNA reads TGTGCCAGCAGCTTTCAGTGGAACACTGAAGCTTTCTTT.